These 9 T cell receptor beta chains were sequenced from one sample in a study of blood T cell repertoires in COVID-19. Libraries were prepared by immunoSEQ multiplex PCR; TCRdb keeps only in-frame clonotypes and omits some of them. The sample consists of over 80,000 clones, 60% to 80% of them appearing once. Sequenced input: peripheral blood. These receptors were taken from a woman aged 45-60 years with acute or convalescent COVID-19.

The V call is TRBV27, the J call TRBJ2-7; possible D gene TRBD1, 5 bases. Germline CDR1 is MNHEY and CDR2 is SMNVEV (reference sequence). This CDR3 spans 13 amino acids. V was shortened by 5 bases and J by 5 bases, with 13 bases between the two germline ends. The CDR3 is CASSPPWGHEQYF. CDR3 nucleotide sequence: TGTGCCAGCAGTCCCCCTTGGGGCCACGAGCAGTACTTC.

This clone was counted only a few times. This rearrangement joins TRBV4-1 to TRBJ2-7, with 9 positions matching TRBD2. The CDR3 loop spans 15 amino acids. The ends lost 3 bases at V and 1 base at J; junction bases unmatched: 4. Germline CDR1 and CDR2: MGHRA and YSYEKL. CDR3 in amino acids: CASSQASGGSYEQYF. CDR3 in DNA: TGCGCCAGCAGCCAGGCAAGCGGGGGGTCCTACGAGCAGTACTTC.

The rearrangement links TRBV13 to TRBJ2-5; the D gene is possibly TRBD2 (5 bases). Germline V gene data show CDR1 as PRHDT and CDR2 as FYEKMQ (reference sequence). Deletions cut 4 bases from V and 4 bases from J, with 22 bases between. This CDR3 is built from 17 residues. Here the CDR3 DNA reads TGTGCCAGCAGCTCGGGTCTTCGGACTCAAGTCGTAGAGACCCAGTACTTC. Residues: CASSSGLRTQVVETQYF.

This clone was recorded a few times. V usage is TRBV28 and J usage is TRBJ1-1; 8 bases align to TRBD1. V lost 6 bases, J lost 4 bases, and 13 bases stayed unmatched. Looked up from germline, CDR1 is MDHEN and CDR2 is SYDVKM. The CDR3 is made up of 16 amino acids. For the CDR3, the DNA is TGTGCCAGCAGCCCTAGTCTTGACAGGGGTGGCACTGAAGCTTTCTTT. It is translated as CASSPSLDRGGTEAFF.

This clone occurred once. The chain has TRBV27 and TRBJ1-5; 7 bases are a match to TRBD1. The ends lost 5 bases at V and 6 bases at J; junction bases unmatched: 7. CDR1 is MNHEY and CDR2 is SMNVEV in the germline V gene (reference sequence). CDR3 size: 14 residues. CDR3 DNA: TGTGCCAGCAGTATCTACAGGGGCGGTCAGCCCCAGCATTTT. This codes for CASSIYRGGQPQHF.

Only a few counts were recorded for this clone. The V gene is TRBV6-1, the J gene TRBJ2-3; 7 positions agree with TRBD2. The CDR3 sequence is 16 residues long. The V segment lost 4 bases and the J segment 1 base; nucleotides outside the gene matches: 8. Per the germline V gene, CDR1 is MNHNS and CDR2 is SASEGT. The CDR3 nucleotides are TGTGCCAGCAGTGTTTTGGGGGGGGTGGGCACAGATACGCAGTATTTT. Amino acid sequence: CASSVLGGVGTDTQYF.

This chain links TRBV28 with TRBJ1-1; D is ambiguous. Germline V gene lookup returns CDR1 MDHEN and CDR2 SYDVKM. The V end was cut by 6 bases, the J end by 0 bases, with 8 bases between. This CDR3 is built from 13 residues. CDR3 sequence: CASRGVMNTEAFF. The CDR3 DNA follows: TGTGCCAGCAGAGGAGTCATGAACACTGAAGCTTTCTTT.

The rearrangement joins TRBV9 to TRBJ2-3; TRBD2 aligns across 13 bases. J lost 2 bases, V lost 3 bases, and 6 bases had no gene match. This CDR3 is built from 17 residues. Looked up from germline, CDR1 is SGDLS and CDR2 is YYNGEE. CDR3 DNA: TGTGCCAGCAGCGGGGAACTAGCGGGGGGGACCACAGATACGCAGTATTTT. This encodes CASSGELAGGTTDTQYF. Full variable domain (missing parts from reference TRBV9 and TRBJ2-3): DSGVTQTPKHLITATGQRVTLRCSPRSGDLSVYWYQQSLDQGLQFLIQYYNGEERAKGNILERFSAQQFPDLHSELNLSSLELGDSALYFCASSGELAGGTTDTQYFGPGTRLTVL.

The chain has TRBV28 and TRBJ2-1, with D maybe TRBD2 (7 bases). The CDR3 is 15 amino acids. V gave up 2 bases and J gave up 8 bases, with 16 bases separating them. Per the germline V gene, CDR1 is MDHEN and CDR2 is SYDVKM. CDR3 residues: CASSLDGGQVDEQFF. DNA for the CDR3: TGTGCCAGCAGTTTAGACGGGGGGCAAGTCGATGAGCAGTTCTTC.